Each of the 23 T cell receptor beta chains below was sequenced from the same sample in a study of beta chain features in type 1 diabetes listed by TCRdb under 2018. The library was built by means of the immunoSEQ multiplex PCR assay. The entire amount of isolated RNA was reverse transcribed using the High Capacity cDNA Reverse Transcription Kit, so the sequenced TCRB transcripts were expressed ones. TCRdb provides this immuneACCESS table in a form limited to in-frame rearrangements. Some clones are lacking; in checked studies, under half of them reflect an unresolved V gene, and why the rest are absent is not known. For this sample there are under 300,000 clones; more than 11% appear just once. About 0.02% of the sample belongs to the ten largest clones. Their antigens are not known. Findings and caveats that apply to the study as a whole: A moderate but significant shortening of TCRB CDR3 length was observed in type 1 diabetes patients in all four CD4+ subsets.

The specimen sequenced was naive CD4+ T cells from blood. The cell subset or site tag for this specimen amounts to: true naive CD4+ T cells. The receptors come from a young man with type 1 diabetes.

This clone appeared a few times. This chain connects TRBV10-3 to TRBJ1-1; D uncertain. The ends were cut back, 2 bases at V and 3 bases at J, with 10 bases in the middle. This CDR3 region has 14 residues. Germline V CDR1 and CDR2: ENHRY, SYGVKD. This CDR3 reads CAISEREEDTEAFF. The DNA for the CDR3 is TGTGCCATCAGTGAGAGGGAGGAGGACACTGAAGCTTTCTTT.

This chain connects TRBV5-1 to TRBJ1-1; TRBD1 is a possible D gene (5 bases). Deletions cut 7 bases from V and 1 base from J, with 14 bases between. CDR1 and CDR2 (germline): SGHRS, YFSETQ. The CDR3 is 14 amino acids. Here the CDR3 reads CASVPDGQNTEAFF. CDR3 nucleotides: TGCGCCAGCGTCCCCGATGGACAGAACACTGAAGCTTTCTTT.

The chain couples TRBV29-1 to TRBJ2-5; TRBD1 aligns across 8 bases. V lost 7 bases to trimming and J lost 5 bases; unmatched junction nucleotides: 9. The length of the CDR3 is 13 residues. CDR1 SQVTM and CDR2 ANQGSEA come from the germline V gene. CDR3 protein: CSGAQGDRETQYF. DNA for the CDR3: TGCAGCGGGGCGCAGGGGGACAGGGAGACCCAGTACTTC. The full variable domain, in which reference TRBV29-1 and TRBJ2-5 provide the parts outside the CDR3, is SAVISQKPSRDICQRGTSLTIQCQVDSQVTMMFWYRQQPGQSLTLIATANQGSEATYESGFVIDKFPISRPNLTFSTLTVSNMSPEDSSIYLCSGAQGDRETQYFGPGTRLLVL.

The genes are TRBV30 and TRBJ1-3; TRBD1 agrees at 7 bases. The germline CDR1 and CDR2 sequences are GTSNPN and SVGIG (reference sequence). The CDR3 covers 14 residues. V trimming: 0 bases; J trimming: 4 bases; junction bases outside the gene matches: 3. The CDR3 nucleotides are TGTGCCTGGAGTGTAGTGGACAGGGGAAACACCATATATTTT. Amino acids: CAWSVVDRGNTIYF.

Only a few counts were recorded for this clone. The chain is built from TRBV19 and TRBJ1-2; D ambiguous. V dropped 1 base and J dropped 2 bases, with 8 bases sitting between them. CDR3 size: 14 residues. Germline V gene data show CDR1 as LNHDA and CDR2 as SQIVND (reference sequence). This CDR3 reads CASSIAAGNYGYTF. The DNA for the CDR3 is TGTGCCAGTAGTATAGCGGCCGGGAACTATGGCTACACCTTC.

The rearrangement joins TRBV5-1 to TRBJ2-5, with TRBD1 identical over 7 bases. The CDR3 is made up of 15 amino acids. Germline lookup yields CDR1 SGHRS and CDR2 YFSETQ. Trimming at V came to 5 bases and at J to 3 bases, leaving 10 bases not matched to a gene. CDR3 sequence (DNA): TGCGCCAGCAGGTCGACAGGGCTAATTGAAGAGACCCAGTACTTC. It specifies CASRSTGLIEETQYF.

The V gene is TRBV11-1, the J gene TRBJ2-5; TRBD2 aligns across 8 bases. J lost 5 bases, V lost 5 bases, and 7 bases had no gene match. The CDR3 totals 14 residues. Germline assignment: CDR1 SGHAT and CDR2 FQDESV (reference sequence). CDR3 DNA: TGTGCCAGCAGCCCCGGGGGGGGTTTGGAGACCCAGTACTTC. Residues: CASSPGGGLETQYF.

This clone came up a few times. The chain employs TRBV4-1 and TRBJ2-6, with 10 bases matching TRBD1. Germline V gene data show CDR1 as MGHRA and CDR2 as YSYEKL. The trim removed 5 bases at V and 4 bases at J, leaving 11 bases unmatched. This CDR3 contains 18 residues. CDR3 loop: CASSKGGQGQGGANVLTF. CDR3 nucleotide sequence: TGCGCCAGCAGCAAAGGGGGACAGGGACAGGGGGGGGCCAACGTCCTGACTTTC.

This clone was seen a handful of times. The chain is built from TRBV29-1 and TRBJ2-7, with TRBD1 matching over 7 bases. V shed 4 bases and J 2 bases; nucleotides not matched to a gene: 8. The CDR3 has 14 amino acids. Looked up from germline, CDR1 is SQVTM and CDR2 is ANQGSEA. The CDR3 coding sequence is TGCAGCGTTGGTCCGGGACAGAAACCCTACGAGCAGTACTTC. It specifies CSVGPGQKPYEQYF.

This clone has only a few counts. The chain carries TRBV28 and TRBJ2-3; 10 bases align to TRBD2. The germline V gene encodes CDR1 MDHEN and CDR2 SYDVKM. V gave up 2 bases and J gave up 3 bases; unmatched junction bases: 5. The CDR3 covers 16 residues. CDR3: CASSLSGGAATDTQYF. For the CDR3, the DNA is TGTGCCAGCAGTTTAAGCGGGGGGGCCGCGACAGATACGCAGTATTTT.

This clone occurred a few times. This sequence joins TRBV30 and TRBJ2-5; a possible D gene is TRBD1 (6 bases). This CDR3 is built from 15 residues. Trimming shortened V by 1 base and J by 3 bases, and 15 bases separated the two germline ends. Germline V CDR1 and CDR2: GTSNPN, SVGIG (reference sequence). This chain's CDR3 is CAWSAASRTEETQYF. CDR3 sequence (DNA): TGTGCCTGGAGTGCCGCCTCCCGGACAGAAGAGACCCAGTACTTC. Filled out from reference TRBV30 and TRBJ2-5, the complete variable domain reads SQTIHQWPATLVQPVGSPLSLECTVEGTSNPNLYWYRQAAGRGLQLLFYSVGIGQISSEVPQNLSASRPQDRQFILSSKKLLLSDSGFYLCAWSAASRTEETQYFGPGTRLLVL.

This clone came up a few times. The chain links TRBV11-2 to TRBJ2-1, with D maybe TRBD2 (5 bases). Germline CDR1 is SGHAT and CDR2 is FQNNGV. V was clipped by 5 bases and J by 5 bases, with 16 bases between them. The CDR3 runs 15 residues. The CDR3 reads CASSRGISPDNEQFF. As DNA, the CDR3 is TGTGCCAGCAGCCGGGGAATTTCCCCCGACAATGAGCAGTTCTTC.

The gene calls are TRBV30 and TRBJ1-2; D is unclear. CDR1 is GTSNPN and CDR2 is SVGIG in the germline V gene (reference sequence). The CDR3 totals 11 residues. Trimming left V 2 bases short and J 8 bases short, with 9 bases between. For the CDR3, the DNA is TGTGCCTGGAGTTCAACAGTGGGCTACACCTTC. Protein sequence: CAWSSTVGYTF.

The table lists this clone with a few counts. The V gene is TRBV6-6, the J gene TRBJ2-7; 9 nucleotides line up with TRBD2. The CDR3 length is 15 residues. In germline, CDR1 is MNHNY, CDR2 SVGAGI (reference sequence). The V and J ends lost 5 bases and 3 bases, in that order; junction bases with no gene match: 8. The CDR3: CASSPPAGGDYEQYF. CDR3 in DNA: TGTGCCAGCAGTCCCCCGGCGGGAGGGGACTACGAGCAGTACTTC.

This chain connects TRBV6-6 to TRBJ1-3, with 7 bases aligning to TRBD1. This CDR3 contains 14 residues. Germline assignment: CDR1 MNHNY and CDR2 SVGAGI (reference sequence). Germline trimming cut 6 bases from V and 4 bases from J; bases unmatched to any gene: 6. CDR3 sequence (DNA): TGTGCCAGCAGCCCCGGACAGGAGGGAAACACCATATATTTT. Residues: CASSPGQEGNTIYF.

The V and J genes are TRBV19 and TRBJ2-6, with a possible D match to TRBD1 (6 bases). This CDR3 region has 19 residues. Per the germline V gene, CDR1 is LNHDA and CDR2 is SQIVND (reference sequence). The V and J ends lost 3 bases and 0 bases respectively, with 18 bases between them. The CDR3 sequence is CASSIPLGAKTSGANVLTF. CDR3 nucleotides: TGTGCCAGTAGTATCCCCCTGGGGGCAAAAACCTCTGGGGCCAACGTCCTGACTTTC.

This chain uses TRBV5-6 with TRBJ2-7; D is perhaps TRBD1 (6 bases). The V end lost 2 bases, the J end lost 3 bases, and 9 bases lay between the germline ends. The CDR3 totals 13 residues. Germline V gene lookup returns CDR1 SGHDT and CDR2 YYEEEE. This chain's CDR3 is CASSLTGYYEQYF. As DNA, the CDR3 is TGTGCCAGCAGCTTAACAGGGTACTACGAGCAGTACTTC.

There are a few counts of this clone. The V call is TRBV28, the J call TRBJ2-7; D is undetermined. V was cut by 3 bases and J by 2 bases, with 8 bases left in between. The CDR3 loop spans 13 amino acids. Germline CDR1 and CDR2: MDHEN and SYDVKM. In DNA form, the CDR3 reads TGTGCCAGCAGTTTTGCGCCCACCTACGAGCAGTACTTC. Translation: CASSFAPTYEQYF.

This clone occurred a few times. This chain connects TRBV10-3 to TRBJ1-1; D is ambiguous. The CDR3 runs to 14 residues. V was clipped by 3 bases and J by 0 bases, with 8 bases between them. Germline V gene sequence: CDR1 ENHRY, CDR2 SYGVKD. CDR3 sequence reads: CAISEYPVNTEAFF. CDR3 nucleotides: TGTGCCATCAGTGAATACCCAGTGAACACTGAAGCTTTCTTT.

The chain recombines TRBV19 with TRBJ2-7; D is perhaps TRBD2 (6 bases). Germline loops: CDR1 LNHDA, CDR2 SQIVND (reference sequence). The V end was cut by 4 bases, the J end by 5 bases, with 18 bases between. The CDR3 is 15 residues long. The CDR3 sequence is CASSTPAFGEDEQYF. The CDR3 coding sequence is TGTGCCAGTAGTACCCCCGCGTTTGGGGAGGACGAGCAGTACTTC.

A few counts support this clone. This chain connects TRBV9 to TRBJ1-1; D might be TRBD1 (6 bases). CDR1 is SGDLS and CDR2 is YYNGEE in the germline V gene. The CDR3 is 15 amino acids. V lost 4 bases, J lost 1 base, and 14 bases lay in between. CDR3 in DNA: TGTGCCAGCAGCCCAACAGGGCGCCCGAACACTGAAGCTTTCTTT. It specifies CASSPTGRPNTEAFF.

This clone was seen a handful of times. The chain is built from TRBV7-9 and TRBJ2-7; 7 bases are a match to TRBD1. Trimming took 2 bases from V and 2 from J; bases not matched to a gene: 3. The CDR3 runs 14 residues. Germline CDR1 reads SEHNR; CDR2 reads FQNEAQ (reference sequence). As DNA, the CDR3 is TGTGCCAGCAGCTTACCGGGACAGACCTACGAGCAGTACTTC. The encoded protein is CASSLPGQTYEQYF. The entire variable domain, with the rest obtained from reference TRBV7-9 and TRBJ2-7, is as follows: DTGVSQNPRHKITKRGQNVTFRCDPISEHNRLYWYRQTLGQGPEFLTYFQNEAQLEKSRLLSDRFSAERPKGSFSTLEIQRTEQGDSAMYLCASSLPGQTYEQYFGPGTRLTVT.

The sample holds a few counts of this clone. J is TRBJ2-7 and V is TRBV5-1, with D possibly being TRBD1 (6 bases). The V gene lost 4 bases and the J gene lost 7 bases, with 15 bases spanning the gap. The CDR3 contains 13 residues. Germline loops: CDR1 SGHRS, CDR2 YFSETQ. In DNA, the CDR3 is TGCGCCAGCAGCCCTGGACAGATCGGGGAGCAGTACTTC. Its protein product is CASSPGQIGEQYF.